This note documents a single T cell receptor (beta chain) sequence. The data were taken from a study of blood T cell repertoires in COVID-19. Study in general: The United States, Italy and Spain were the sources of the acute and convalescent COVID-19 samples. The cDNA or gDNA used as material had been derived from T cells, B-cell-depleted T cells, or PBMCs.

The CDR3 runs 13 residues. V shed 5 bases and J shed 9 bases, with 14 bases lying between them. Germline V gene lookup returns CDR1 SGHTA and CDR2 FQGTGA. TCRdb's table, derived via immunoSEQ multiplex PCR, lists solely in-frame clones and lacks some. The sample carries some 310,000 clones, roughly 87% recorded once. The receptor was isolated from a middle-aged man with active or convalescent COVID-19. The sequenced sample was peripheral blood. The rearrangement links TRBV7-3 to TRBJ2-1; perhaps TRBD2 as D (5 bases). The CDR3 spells CASSPSDWTEQFF. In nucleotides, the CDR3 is TGTGCCAGCAGCCCCTCGGACTGGACTGAGCAGTTCTTC.